This TCR beta chain was documented in a study of blood T cell repertoires in COVID-19. Germline V lookup: CDR1 LNHDA, CDR2 SQIVND (reference sequence). This CDR3 contains 15 residues. V dropped 7 bases and J dropped 4; count of bases not matched to a gene: 7. How the authors handled the data: Reference gene primer amplification in the assay estimated nucleated cell counts. TCRdb keeps only in-frame clones here, not all; method: immunoSEQ multiplex PCR. From that table come the V and J calls and clone size; the DNA was used to work out D and trimming. The data hold 250,000 or so clones, with around 90% observed a single time.

The V call is TRBV19, the J call TRBJ2-2; 9 nucleotides line up with TRBD2. Sequencing was carried out using PBMCs or T cells enriched from blood (not recorded which). The TCR originated in a middle-aged man who had been exposed to COVID-19. The CDR3 spells CASTVAGGTTGELFF. CDR3 nucleotides: TGTGCCAGTACCGTTGCGGGAGGGACCACCGGGGAGCTGTTTTTT.